This TCR beta chain was obtained from a study of CD8 T cells in Susac syndrome. Trimming left V 5 bases short and J 0 bases short, with 12 bases between. CDR1 is SNHLY and CDR2 is FYNNEI in the germline V gene. CDR3 length: 15 residues. The multiple sclerosis control group was made up of treatment-naive patients with stable or active relapsing-remitting disease. Negative magnetic isolation gave CD8+ and CD4+ cells; FACS enriched CD8+ TEMRA. An input of about 0.45 to 1 ug of RNA was subjected to reverse transcription using random hexamers. A single record per CDR3 protein comes from TCRdb applying MiXCR to the immunoSEQ multiplex PCR reads. The sample has a few hundred thousand distinct CDR3 sequences; approximately 95% are singletons.

The sequenced material came from CD4+ T cells from PBMCs. V usage is TRBV2 and J usage is TRBJ2-3, with D tentatively TRBD1 (6 bases). This sequence originates from a human donor with multiple sclerosis. This CDR3 is CASSPDRPSTDTQYF. CDR3 nucleotides: TGTGCCAGCAGTCCAGACAGGCCAAGCACAGATACGCAGTATTTT.